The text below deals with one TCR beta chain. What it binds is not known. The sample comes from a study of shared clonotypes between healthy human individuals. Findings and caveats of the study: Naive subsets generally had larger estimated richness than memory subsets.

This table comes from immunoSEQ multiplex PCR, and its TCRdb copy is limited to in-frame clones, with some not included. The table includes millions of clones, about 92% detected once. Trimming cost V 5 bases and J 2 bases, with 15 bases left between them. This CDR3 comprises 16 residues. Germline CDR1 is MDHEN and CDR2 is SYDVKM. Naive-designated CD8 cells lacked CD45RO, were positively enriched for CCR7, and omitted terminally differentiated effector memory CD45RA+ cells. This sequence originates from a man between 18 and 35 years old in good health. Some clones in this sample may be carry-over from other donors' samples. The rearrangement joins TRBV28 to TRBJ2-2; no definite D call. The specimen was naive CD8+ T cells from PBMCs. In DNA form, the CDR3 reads TGTGCCAGCAGTCCCGCCCGTGGAGCCAACACCGGGGAGCTGTTTTTT. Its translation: CASSPARGANTGELFF.